Shown below are 20 T cell receptor beta chains from a single sample sequenced in a study of T cell responses to AZD1222 COVID-19 vaccine. Produced via immunoSEQ multiplex PCR; TCRdb's table is partial and in-frame only. The sample records 35,000 to 45,000 clones, 75% to 90% being singletons. Sample: peripheral blood, taken 28 days after the second AZD1222 dose. The receptors derive from an adult who received the AZD1222 COVID-19 vaccine.

This clone was seen more than once but under ten times. The V and J genes are TRBV5-1 and TRBJ2-7; D tentatively fits TRBD1 or TRBD2 (5 bases each). V shed 0 bases and J shed 4 bases, with 14 bases lying between them. CDR1 and CDR2 from the germline V gene are SGHRS and YFSETQ. This CDR3 contains 15 residues. The DNA of the CDR3 is TGCGCCAGCAGCTTGGCGCCGGGACCGGGATACGAGCAGTACTTC. Its protein is CASSLAPGPGYEQYF. Complete variable domain (other parts from reference TRBV5-1 and TRBJ2-7): KAGVTQTPRYLIKTRGQQVTLSCSPISGHRSVSWYQQTPGQGLQFLFEYFSETQRNKGNFPGRFSGRQFSNSRSEMNVSTLELGDSALYLCASSLAPGPGYEQYFGPGTRLTVT.

The V gene is TRBV12-5, the J gene TRBJ1-2; weak D call: TRBD1 (5 bases). Germline loops: CDR1 LGHNT, CDR2 FRNRAP. With 1 base removed from V and 11 bases from J, the gap between germline ends came to 14 bases. CDR3 length equals 13 residues. CDR3 coding DNA: TGTGCTAGTGGTTTGGGAGGGACCGCTGGGTACACCTTC. This codes for CASGLGGTAGYTF.

This sequence joins TRBV14 and TRBJ2-5; TRBD1 matches at 8 bases. The CDR3 runs to 15 residues. Germline V gives CDR1 SGHDN, CDR2 FVKESK. V lost 0 bases and J lost 4; bases outside the gene matches: 4. The DNA of the CDR3 is TGTGCCAGCAGCCAAGATCCAGGGGGCCGAGAGACCCAGTACTTC. This sequence encodes CASSQDPGGRETQYF.

This clone occurred a few times. The J gene is TRBJ2-1, the V gene TRBV4-2; weak D call: TRBD2 (7 bases). V was trimmed by 9 bases and J by 8 bases, leaving 14 bases between them. This CDR3 comprises 12 residues. CDR1 and CDR2 from the germline V gene are LGHNA and YNFKEQ. CDR3 sequence: CASTGGWDEQFF. The CDR3, as DNA: TGTGCCAGTACGGGGGGCTGGGATGAGCAGTTCTTC.

The gene calls are TRBV11-1 and TRBJ1-1; TRBD1 matches 7 bases. The CDR3 runs 11 residues. V was clipped by 1 base and J by 10 bases; unmatched bases: 0. Germline CDR1 SGHAT, CDR2 FQDESV (reference sequence). The CDR3 is CASSLDRGAFF. CDR3 nucleotides: TGTGCCAGCAGCTTAGACAGGGGAGCTTTCTTT.

V is TRBV5-6 and J is TRBJ2-7; no definite D call. V gave up 5 bases and J gave up 6 bases, with 15 bases separating them. Germline CDR1 reads SGHDT; CDR2 reads YYEEEE. CDR3 length equals 13 residues. CDR3 in amino acids: CASSFQFFSEQYF. The DNA for the CDR3 is TGTGCCAGCAGTTTTCAGTTCTTTTCCGAGCAGTACTTC.

J is TRBJ2-3 and V is TRBV27; TRBD1 agrees at 7 bases. CDR1 and CDR2 from the germline V gene are MNHEY and SMNVEV (reference sequence). The CDR3 is 15 amino acids. The V segment lost 4 bases and the J segment 4 bases; nucleotides outside the gene matches: 8. This CDR3 is CASSSYRGPPDTQYF. CDR3 DNA sequence: TGTGCCAGCAGTTCCTACAGGGGCCCCCCAGATACGCAGTATTTT.

This chain links TRBV27 with TRBJ1-1; tentatively, D is TRBD1 (5 bases). The CDR3 length is 14 residues. Trimming took off 3 bases at V and 5 bases at J, with 13 bases between the two ends. Germline V gene lookup returns CDR1 MNHEY and CDR2 SMNVEV (reference sequence). CDR3 region: CASSFSPGQTEAFF. CDR3 DNA: TGTGCCAGCAGTTTTAGTCCGGGGCAAACTGAAGCTTTCTTT.

V is TRBV30 and J is TRBJ2-2; 11 nucleotides align to TRBD2. The germline V gene has CDR1 GTSNPN and CDR2 SVGIG (reference sequence). The CDR3 is 15 residues long. V lost 5 bases, J lost 4 bases, and 6 bases stayed unmatched. The CDR3 region is CAWQLAGVGTGELFF. As DNA, the CDR3 is TGTGCCTGGCAACTAGCGGGGGTCGGCACCGGGGAGCTGTTTTTT.

This chain links TRBV15 with TRBJ1-1; a possible D gene is TRBD1 (5 bases). Deletions cut 0 bases from V and 7 bases from J, with 18 bases between. The CDR3 is made up of 16 amino acids. The germline V gene has CDR1 LNHNV and CDR2 YYDKDF (reference sequence). The CDR3 DNA is TGTGCCACCAGCAGAGATCCTGTGACAGTCAGTAATGAAGCTTTCTTT. It is translated as CATSRDPVTVSNEAFF.

Only one count was recorded for this clone. This chain uses TRBV5-1 with TRBJ2-5; weak D call: TRBD2 (6 bases). This CDR3 has 14 amino acids. Germline CDR1 SGHRS, CDR2 YFSETQ. Trimming left V 1 base short and J 5 bases short, with 12 bases between. The CDR3 coding sequence is TGCGCCAGCAGCTTGACTAGCCAGCGGGAGACCCAGTACTTC. Translation gives CASSLTSQRETQYF.

The chain recombines TRBV19 with TRBJ1-5; the D is unclear. This CDR3 spans 14 amino acids. The germline V gene has CDR1 LNHDA and CDR2 SQIVND (reference sequence). The V end lost 0 bases, the J end lost 4 bases, and 7 bases lay between the germline ends. CDR3 loop: CASSIEGLNQPQHF. The CDR3 DNA reads as TGTGCCAGTAGTATAGAGGGCCTAAATCAGCCCCAGCATTTT.

The chain links TRBV18 to TRBJ1-4; D gene unclear. The CDR3 loop spans 14 amino acids. From germline, CDR1 is KGHSH and CDR2 LQKENI. V dropped 3 bases and J dropped 7 bases, with 12 bases sitting between them. CDR3 DNA: TGTGCCAGCTCACCCCCCCCGGGCGCTGAAAAACTGTTTTTT. It codes for CASSPPPGAEKLFF. Full variable domain (missing parts from reference TRBV18 and TRBJ1-4): NAGVMQNPRHLVRRRGQEARLRCSPMKGHSHVYWYRQLPEEGLKFMVYLQKENIIDESGMPKERFSAEFPKEGPSILRIQQVVRGDSAAYFCASSPPPGAEKLFFGSGTQLSVL.

The chain is built from TRBV5-4 and TRBJ1-4; D perhaps matches TRBD1 (5 bases). Germline V CDR1 and CDR2: SGHNT, YYREEE (reference sequence). The CDR3 has 14 residues. Trimming shortened V by 0 bases and J by 6 bases, and 9 bases separated the two germline ends. The CDR3 protein is CASSLARGDEKLFF. In nucleotides, the CDR3 is TGTGCCAGCAGCTTGGCCCGGGGCGATGAAAAACTGTTTTTT. The full variable domain, completed using reference TRBV5-4 and TRBJ1-4, is ETGVTQSPTHLIKTRGQQVTLRCSSQSGHNTVSWYQQALGQGPQFIFQYYREEENGRGNFPPRFSGLQFPNYSSELNVNALELDDSALYLCASSLARGDEKLFFGSGTQLSVL.

This clone appeared a few times. This chain joins TRBV10-3 and TRBJ1-4, with 9 bases fitting TRBD1. This CDR3 contains 17 residues. Losses at the gene ends were 2 bases for V and 0 bases for J; bases not matched to a gene: 4. Germline assignment: CDR1 ENHRY and CDR2 SYGVKD. The CDR3 DNA sequence: TGTGCCATCAGTGAGCCTACAGGGGGCGCAACTAATGAAAAACTGTTTTTT. Protein product: CAISEPTGGATNEKLFF.

J is TRBJ2-1 and V is TRBV5-1; TRBD2 aligns across 7 bases. This CDR3 is built from 15 residues. In germline, CDR1 is SGHRS, CDR2 YFSETQ. V gave up 4 bases and J gave up 10 bases; unmatched junction bases: 14. CDR3 residues: CASSPTASGGPEQFF. The DNA of the CDR3 is TGCGCCAGCAGCCCTACGGCTAGCGGCGGGCCCGAGCAGTTCTTC.

The chain couples TRBV9 to TRBJ2-5, with 7 bases matching TRBD1. Per the germline V gene, CDR1 is SGDLS and CDR2 is YYNGEE. V was pared by 9 bases and J by 3 bases, with 2 bases of the junction left unmatched. This CDR3 is built from 11 residues. CDR3 sequence (DNA): TGTGCCAAACAGGGGAAAGAGACCCAGTACTTC. This sequence encodes CAKQGKETQYF.

This CDR3 is CASSYQGRVEQFF. In nucleotides, the CDR3 is TGTGCCAGCAGTTATCAGGGGCGGGTGGAGCAGTTCTTC. The genes are TRBV6-5 and TRBJ2-1, with D maybe TRBD1 (6 bases). The CDR3 runs 13 residues. V gave up 3 bases and J gave up 10 bases, with 13 bases separating them. Germline loops: CDR1 MNHEY, CDR2 SVGAGI.

This chain uses TRBV27 with TRBJ1-5; tentatively, D is TRBD1 (6 bases). Germline loops: CDR1 MNHEY, CDR2 SMNVEV (reference sequence). Between the trimmed V and J ends, which lost 5 bases and 4 bases, there was a span of 15 bases. This CDR3 is 15 amino acids long. CDR3 bases: TGTGCCAGCAGTCTACAGGGTCTGGGGAATCAGCCCCAGCATTTT. This gives the protein CASSLQGLGNQPQHF.

This chain connects TRBV11-2 to TRBJ2-1; 8 bases are shared with TRBD2. Trimming took 5 bases from V and 2 from J; bases not matched to a gene: 11. The CDR3 extends over 17 amino acids. Germline values: CDR1 SGHAT, CDR2 FQNNGV. The CDR3 nucleotides read TGTGCCAGCAGCACTCTGTGGGGACTAGAGACCTACAATGAGCAGTTCTTC. Protein sequence: CASSTLWGLETYNEQFF.